The present T cell receptor (beta chain) was sequenced within a study of T cells in Graves' hyperthyroidism and ophthalmopathy. This clonotype appeared a few times. Antigen specificity is unknown. The CDR3 is 15 residues long. V gave up 3 bases and J gave up 3 bases, with 13 bases separating them. Findings of the study overall: Most thyroid clonotypes that were expanded above 0.001 also turned up in blood.

Researchers amplified the TCR beta CDR3 regions from RNA transcripts. The TCR CDR3 first-round RT-PCR relied on the HTBI primer set. TCRdb re-analysed the multiplex PCR reads in MiXCR, keeping a single row per CDR3 protein. The sample yields fewer than 400,000 distinct CDR3 sequences, about 25% seen once. The sequence was collected from a man aged 50 to 60 with Graves' hyperthyroidism. This chain connects TRBV12-3 or TRBV12-4 to TRBJ2-3, with D possibly being TRBD2 (5 bases). The specimen sequenced was blood. Here the CDR3 DNA reads TGTGCCAGCAGTTTCGAGGGAGAGGGTACAGATACGCAGTATTTT. Its translation: CASSFEGEGTDTQYF.